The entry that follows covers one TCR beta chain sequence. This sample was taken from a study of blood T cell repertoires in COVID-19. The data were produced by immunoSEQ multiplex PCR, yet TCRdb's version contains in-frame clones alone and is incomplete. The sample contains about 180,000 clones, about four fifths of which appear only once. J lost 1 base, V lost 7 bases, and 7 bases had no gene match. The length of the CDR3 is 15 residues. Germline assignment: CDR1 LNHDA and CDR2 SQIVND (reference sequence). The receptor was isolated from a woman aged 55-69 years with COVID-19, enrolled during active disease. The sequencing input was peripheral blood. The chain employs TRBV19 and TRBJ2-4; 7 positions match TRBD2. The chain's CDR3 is CASMTAGSAKNIQYF. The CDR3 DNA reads TGTGCCAGTATGACAGCGGGATCGGCCAAAAACATTCAGTACTTC.